The next 16 T cell receptor beta chains were all read from a single sample in a study of T cells in narcolepsy. The method was immunoSEQ multiplex PCR; TCRdb's version includes in-frame clones alone and lacks a portion of them. In the table there are 6,500 to 10,000 clones, around 64% of which are singletons. The sample consisted of CD45RA- memory CD8+ T cells from PBMCs. The receptors originated from a human donor with narcolepsy.

The rearrangement links TRBV28 to TRBJ1-5; 9 bases align to TRBD1. This CDR3 spans 14 amino acids. Germline V gene sequence: CDR1 MDHEN, CDR2 SYDVKM. V lost 8 bases, J lost 3 bases, and 5 bases stayed unmatched. CDR3 bases: TGTGCCAGCTCCGGGACAGGGAACAATCAGCCCCAGCATTTT. This encodes CASSGTGNNQPQHF.

In this sample, this clone turned up once. The chain couples TRBV7-8 to TRBJ2-2, with 10 bases fitting TRBD1. From germline, CDR1 is SGHVS and CDR2 FQNEAQ. V shed 4 bases, J shed 4 bases, and the junction held 12 bases outside the gene matches. This CDR3 spans 18 amino acids. The CDR3 here is CASSSPGTGVFGTGELFF. The CDR3 nucleotides are TGTGCCAGCAGCTCCCCCGGGACAGGGGTGTTTGGCACCGGGGAGCTGTTTTTT.

V and J are TRBV13 and TRBJ1-4, with a possible D match to TRBD1 (5 bases). The germline V gene has CDR1 PRHDT and CDR2 FYEKMQ (reference sequence). V was cut by 7 bases and J by 0 bases, with 15 bases left in between. The CDR3 is 16 residues long. CDR3 DNA sequence: TGTGCCAGCACCTCGGAGGGGACTGCAACTAATGAAAAACTGTTTTTT. Amino acids: CASTSEGTATNEKLFF.

This clone is deemed medium-sized. The rearrangement joins TRBV11-3 to TRBJ1-1, with unresolved D. This CDR3 has 13 amino acids. V was cut by 1 base and J by 6 bases, with 9 bases left in between. Germline assignment: CDR1 SGHNT and CDR2 YENEEA. DNA of the CDR3: TGTGCCAGCAGCTTAGGGTTTTTGGCTGAAGCTTTCTTT. It specifies CASSLGFLAEAFF. Based on the CDR3 plus reference TRBV11-3 and TRBJ1-1, the full variable domain is EAGVVQSPRYKIIEKKQPVAFWCNPISGHNTLYWYLQNLGQGPELLIRYENEEAVDDSQLPKDRFSAERLKGVDSTLKIQPAELGDSAVYLCASSLGFLAEAFFGQGTRLTVV.

This chain links TRBV10-3 with TRBJ2-1, with D possibly being TRBD1 (7 bases). Germline V gives CDR1 ENHRY, CDR2 SYGVKD. This CDR3 comprises 14 residues. Trimming left V 0 bases short and J 8 bases short, with 11 bases between. This CDR3 reads CAISESEGADEQFF. In DNA form, the CDR3 reads TGTGCCATCAGTGAGTCGGAGGGGGCGGATGAGCAGTTCTTC.

This clone was seen a few times. In DNA form, the CDR3 reads TGTGCCAGCAGTTACCGGCCAGCCTACGAGCAGTACTTC. Translation: CASSYRPAYEQYF. V gene TRBV13 combines with J gene TRBJ2-7; unclear D gene. The V end was cut by 6 bases, the J end by 2 bases, with 11 bases between. The CDR3 runs 13 residues. The V gene's germline CDR1 is PRHDT and CDR2 FYEKMQ (reference sequence).

The rearrangement joins TRBV19 to TRBJ2-3, with 12 bases identical to TRBD2. Germline CDR1 is LNHDA and CDR2 is SQIVND (reference sequence). V shed 6 bases, J shed 2 bases, and the junction held 6 bases outside the gene matches. There are 16 residues in the CDR3. This CDR3 is CASSVLAGGNTDTQYF. The CDR3 coding sequence is TGTGCCAGTAGCGTACTAGCGGGGGGTAACACAGATACGCAGTATTTT.

The genes are TRBV30 and TRBJ1-5; D unresolved. V lost 3 bases to trimming and J lost 0 bases, with 9 bases between them. This CDR3 region has 14 residues. Germline V CDR1 and CDR2: GTSNPN, SVGIG (reference sequence). Here the CDR3 reads CAWRGGSSNQPQHF. In DNA form, the CDR3 reads TGTGCCTGGAGAGGCGGTAGTAGCAATCAGCCCCAGCATTTT.

This chain connects TRBV27 to TRBJ2-7; 9 bases map to TRBD1. Germline V CDR1 and CDR2: MNHEY, SMNVEV (reference sequence). This CDR3 comprises 16 residues. V shed 8 bases, J shed 1 base, and the junction held 12 bases outside the gene matches. The CDR3 nucleotides read TGTGCCAGCTCAGGGGGGACCGGGACAGGGTCCTACGAGCAGTACTTC. Amino acid sequence: CASSGGTGTGSYEQYF.

This clone is judged medium-sized. J is TRBJ2-3 and V is TRBV20-1; D is unresolved. Trimming pared 5 bases from V and 2 bases from J, leaving 5 bases between. Germline V lookup: CDR1 DFQATT, CDR2 SNEGSKA (reference sequence). The CDR3 totals 11 residues. The CDR3 loop reads CSALNTDTQYF. The CDR3 DNA follows: TGCAGTGCTCTTAACACAGATACGCAGTATTTT.

A word on this clone: Distinct nucleotide sequences in the sample also encode this CDR3. This chain joins TRBV7-9 and TRBJ2-7, with 7 positions matching TRBD1. Germline CDR1 and CDR2: SEHNR and FQNEAQ (reference sequence). The CDR3 has 13 residues. V lost 3 bases, J lost 5 bases, and 4 bases stayed unmatched. The chain's CDR3 is CASSLTGTHEQYF. The CDR3 DNA sequence: TGTGCCAGCAGCTTGACAGGGACCCACGAGCAGTACTTC. Looking up the rest from reference TRBV7-9 and TRBJ2-7 gives the full variable domain: DTGVSQNPRHKITKRGQNVTFRCDPISEHNRLYWYRQTLGQGPEFLTYFQNEAQLEKSRLLSDRFSAERPKGSFSTLEIQRTEQGDSAMYLCASSLTGTHEQYFGPGTRLTVT.

This sequence joins TRBV19 and TRBJ2-7, with 14 nucleotides matching TRBD2. V lost 4 bases and J lost 6; bases outside the gene matches: 5. The CDR3 runs 15 residues. Germline CDR1 reads LNHDA; CDR2 reads SQIVND (reference sequence). CDR3 loop: CASSTSGTSGSEQYF. The CDR3 nucleotides read TGTGCCAGTAGTACTTCCGGGACTAGCGGGAGCGAGCAGTACTTC.

This sequence joins TRBV11-2 and TRBJ2-3; D ambiguous. Trimming removed 0 bases from V and 5 bases from J, with 3 bases in between. There are 12 residues in the CDR3. Per the germline V gene, CDR1 is SGHAT and CDR2 is FQNNGV. DNA of the CDR3: TGTGCCAGCAGCTTAGACCAAGATACGCAGTATTTT. Protein sequence: CASSLDQDTQYF.

This clone was seen a handful of times. The rearrangement uses TRBV28 and TRBJ1-2, with a possible D match to TRBD1 (5 bases). This CDR3 has 15 amino acids. Germline assignment: CDR1 MDHEN and CDR2 SYDVKM. The V end was cut by 6 bases, the J end by 2 bases, with 16 bases between. CDR3 region: CASRPSIWGNYGYTF. CDR3 nucleotide sequence: TGTGCCAGCAGACCGAGCATCTGGGGGAACTATGGCTACACCTTC.

This sequence joins TRBV6-4 and TRBJ2-3; D is unclear. This CDR3 comprises 15 residues. The germline V gene has CDR1 MRHNA and CDR2 SNTAGT. With 0 bases removed from V and 0 bases from J, the gap between germline ends came to 7 bases. The CDR3 sequence: CASSDSPSSTDTQYF. The CDR3 nucleotides are TGTGCCAGCAGTGACTCCCCTTCTAGCACAGATACGCAGTATTTT.

This rearrangement joins TRBV6-4 to TRBJ1-2; 7 positions agree with TRBD1. CDR1 MRHNA and CDR2 SNTAGT come from the germline V gene. The CDR3 sequence is 15 residues long. The junction had 11 bases not matched to a gene; V was cut back by 8 bases and J by 2 bases. The CDR3 here is CASGNHRGGNYGYTF. Here the CDR3 DNA reads TGTGCCAGCGGTAACCACAGGGGCGGAAACTATGGCTACACCTTC.